The TCR beta chain described here comes from a study of blood T cell repertoires in COVID-19. Germline assignment: CDR1 LGHNA and CDR2 YNFKEQ. V dropped 0 bases and J dropped 0 bases, with 5 bases sitting between them. This CDR3 has 14 residues. Method: immunoSEQ multiplex PCR; TCRdb's copy keeps in-frame clones and lacks some. The sample includes about 380,000 clones, 88% of them seen just once. The TCR originated in a woman under 30 who had recovered from COVID-19. The gene calls are TRBV4-2 and TRBJ1-1, with no clear D. Sequenced material: PBMCs or T cells enriched from blood (not recorded which). CDR3 amino acids: CASSQEAVNTEAFF. The CDR3 DNA sequence: TGTGCCAGCAGCCAAGAGGCGGTGAACACTGAAGCTTTCTTT.